These 28 T cell receptor beta chains share one sample of origin, sequenced in a study of beta chain features in type 1 diabetes. As every portion of the isolated RNA was reverse transcribed, the sequencing read expressed TCRB transcripts. This table comes from immunoSEQ multiplex PCR, and its TCRdb copy is limited to in-frame clones, with some not included. The sample records 300,000 to 350,000 clones, 15% to 20% being singletons. What was sequenced was naive CD4+ T cells from blood. The receptors originated from a woman younger than 35 in good health.

The V call is TRBV2, the J call TRBJ1-1; D gene unclear. Germline V gene lookup returns CDR1 SNHLY and CDR2 FYNNEI. The CDR3 has 13 amino acids. V was trimmed by 7 bases and J by 10 bases, leaving 19 bases between them. CDR3 sequence: CASTLGSEGGAFF. The CDR3 DNA is TGTGCCAGCACCCTAGGCTCCGAGGGAGGAGCTTTCTTT. The variable domain in full, with the rest retrieved from reference TRBV2 and TRBJ1-1, is EPEVTQTPSHQVTQMGQEVILRCVPISNHLYFYWYRQILGQKVEFLVSFYNNEISEKSEIFDDQFSVERPDGSNFTLKIRSTKLEDSAMYFCASTLGSEGGAFFGQGTRLTVV.

Points on this clone: Other DNA sequences in this specimen translate into the identical CDR3. The CDR3 is CASSFGGSGANVLTF. Here the CDR3 DNA reads TGCGCCAGCAGCTTTGGGGGGTCTGGGGCCAACGTCCTGACTTTC. The chain recombines TRBV5-1 with TRBJ2-6, with D perhaps matching TRBD2 (6 bases). The germline V and J ends were trimmed by 2 bases and 1 base, with 7 bases remaining between them. CDR1 SGHRS and CDR2 YFSETQ come from the germline V gene. The CDR3 is made up of 15 amino acids. Looking up the rest from reference TRBV5-1 and TRBJ2-6 gives the full variable domain: KAGVTQTPRYLIKTRGQQVTLSCSPISGHRSVSWYQQTPGQGLQFLFEYFSETQRNKGNFPGRFSGRQFSNSRSEMNVSTLELGDSALYLCASSFGGSGANVLTFGAGSRLTVL.

Points on this clone: One junction end does not reproduce the germline sequence, and a read error may be involved. The rearrangement uses TRBV2 and TRBJ2-7; the D gene is possibly TRBD2 (7 bases). The CDR3 runs 12 residues. Germline CDR1 is SNHLY and CDR2 is FYNNEI. The CDR3 here is CASSPEGGVLGF. The CDR3 coding sequence is TGTGCCAGCAGCCCCGAGGGGGGGGTACTTGGCTTC.

This clone was observed a handful of times. The chain links TRBV9 to TRBJ2-7; 9 nucleotides match TRBD2. Germline CDR1 SGDLS, CDR2 YYNGEE. This CDR3 contains 15 residues. V shed 2 bases, J shed 0 bases, and the junction held 3 bases outside the gene matches. CDR3 sequence: CASSVSGGFSYEQYF. As DNA, the CDR3 is TGTGCCAGCAGCGTTAGCGGGGGCTTCTCCTACGAGCAGTACTTC.

The chain uses TRBV6-1 and TRBJ2-7; 9 nucleotides match TRBD1. CDR1 and CDR2 (germline): MNHNS, SASEGT. Losses at the gene ends were 9 bases for V and 4 bases for J; bases not matched to a gene: 13. The CDR3 runs to 15 residues. As DNA, the CDR3 is TGTGCCAGTAGGAGAACCGGGACAGGGACATACGAGCAGTACTTC. Residues: CASRRTGTGTYEQYF.

This clone was found a few times. This rearrangement joins TRBV28 to TRBJ2-1; 10 bases align to TRBD1. Trimming took 5 bases from V and 4 from J; bases not matched to a gene: 5. Looked up from germline, CDR1 is MDHEN and CDR2 is SYDVKM. CDR3 length: 15 amino acids. The CDR3 nucleotides are TGTGCCAGCAGTCCCCCGGGACAGGGGTACAATGAGCAGTTCTTC. This translates into CASSPPGQGYNEQFF.

This clone was counted between two and nine times. The chain is built from TRBV30 and TRBJ2-2, with 7 positions matching TRBD2. V dropped 0 bases and J dropped 3; count of bases not matched to a gene: 1. CDR1 is GTSNPN, CDR2 SVGIG, per germline (reference sequence). This CDR3 spans 14 amino acids. CDR3 coding DNA: TGTGCCTGGAGTGTGGGAGGGTACACCGGGGAGCTGTTTTTT. Protein: CAWSVGGYTGELFF.

The gene calls are TRBV20-1 and TRBJ1-4; D gene unclear. Germline loops: CDR1 DFQATT, CDR2 SNEGSKA (reference sequence). The CDR3 loop spans 11 amino acids. With 3 bases removed from V and 7 bases from J, the gap between germline ends came to 6 bases. Here the CDR3 reads CSASYSEKLFF. CDR3 in DNA: TGCAGTGCTAGTTACAGTGAAAAACTGTTTTTT.

In its sample, this clone was seen a few times. The chain couples TRBV12-5 to TRBJ1-2; 11 nucleotides agree with TRBD1. After removal of 7 bases from V and 3 bases from J, the junction contained 1 base not matched to a gene. The CDR3 has 13 residues. Looked up from germline, CDR1 is LGHNT and CDR2 is FRNRAP. The CDR3 reads CASAGQGDYGYTF. The CDR3 bases are TGTGCTAGTGCGGGACAGGGGGACTATGGCTACACCTTC. Drawing the rest from reference TRBV12-5 and TRBJ1-2, the complete variable domain is DARVTQTPRHKVTEMGQEVTMRCQPILGHNTVFWYRQTMMQGLELLAYFRNRAPLDDSGMPKDRFSAEMPDATLATLKIQPSEPRDSAVYFCASAGQGDYGYTFGSGTRLTVV.

This clone turned up a few times. The chain has TRBV4-2 and TRBJ2-3; 8 nucleotides match TRBD2. The CDR3 covers 13 residues. Germline CDR1 and CDR2: LGHNA and YNFKEQ. Losses at the gene ends were 4 bases for V and 4 bases for J; bases not matched to a gene: 1. The CDR3, as DNA: TGTGCCAGCAGCCCGCGGGGGGCAGATACGCAGTATTTT. Protein: CASSPRGADTQYF.

The chain uses TRBV5-1 and TRBJ2-2; no clear D. The V end lost 2 bases, the J end lost 5 bases, and 10 bases lay between the germline ends. This CDR3 contains 14 residues. The germline CDR1 and CDR2 sequences are SGHRS and YFSETQ. The CDR3 reads CASSFDAATGELFF. CDR3 nucleotide sequence: TGCGCCAGCAGCTTCGATGCGGCTACCGGGGAGCTGTTTTTT.

There are a few counts of this clone. The rearrangement joins TRBV18 to TRBJ1-4; 8 bases line up with TRBD1. Germline assignment: CDR1 KGHSH and CDR2 LQKENI. J lost 8 bases, V lost 2 bases, and 4 bases had no gene match. This CDR3 region has 14 residues. CDR3 loop: CASSPWDRKEKLFF. The CDR3 DNA is TGTGCCAGCTCACCATGGGACAGGAAGGAAAAACTGTTTTTT.

The J gene is TRBJ2-1, the V gene TRBV4-2; TRBD2 is a possible D gene (5 bases). Trimming pared 4 bases from V and 6 bases from J, leaving 13 bases between. CDR3 length equals 14 residues. Germline CDR1 is LGHNA and CDR2 is YNFKEQ. CDR3 nucleotides: TGTGCCAGCAGCCGAGGAGGCCAAAGCAATGAGCAGTTCTTC. The encoded protein is CASSRGGQSNEQFF.

This clone was picked up a small number of times. The V gene is TRBV5-4, the J gene TRBJ2-5; 9 nucleotides line up with TRBD1. Germline V lookup: CDR1 SGHNT, CDR2 YYREEE (reference sequence). The CDR3 consists of 15 residues. V lost 2 bases and J lost 4; bases outside the gene matches: 6. CDR3: CASSFGQGLRETQYF. CDR3 coding DNA: TGTGCCAGCAGCTTCGGACAGGGGTTACGAGAGACCCAGTACTTC.

The V and J genes are TRBV20-1 and TRBJ1-2; maybe TRBD1 (6 bases). The CDR3 contains 10 residues. Trimming cost V 7 bases and J 12 bases, with 15 bases left between them. Germline CDR1 and CDR2: DFQATT and SNEGSKA (reference sequence). The CDR3 coding sequence is TGCAGTGTTATAACAGGGTCTAACACCTTC. Encoded protein: CSVITGSNTF.

The V call is TRBV2, the J call TRBJ1-2, with D possibly being TRBD1 (5 bases). CDR3 length: 14 residues. Germline assignment: CDR1 SNHLY and CDR2 FYNNEI. The germline V and J ends were trimmed by 5 bases and 7 bases, with 17 bases remaining between them. The CDR3 DNA reads TGTGCCAGCAGTAACCAGGGTTACGCGGCTGGCTACACCTTC. As protein: CASSNQGYAAGYTF.

There are a few counts of this clone. The V call is TRBV5-1, the J call TRBJ2-2; D call uncertain. Germline values: CDR1 SGHRS, CDR2 YFSETQ. The CDR3 sequence is 14 residues long. Trimming removed 2 bases from V and 1 base from J, with 6 bases in between. The CDR3 protein is CASSFGQNTGELFF. CDR3 nucleotides: TGCGCCAGCAGCTTTGGGCAGAACACCGGGGAGCTGTTTTTT. The complete variable domain, with remaining parts taken from reference TRBV5-1 and TRBJ2-2, reads KAGVTQTPRYLIKTRGQQVTLSCSPISGHRSVSWYQQTPGQGLQFLFEYFSETQRNKGNFPGRFSGRQFSNSRSEMNVSTLELGDSALYLCASSFGQNTGELFFGEGSRLTVL.

This clone was observed a few times. The chain uses TRBV28 and TRBJ2-5; TRBD1 agrees at 9 bases. The CDR3 extends over 14 amino acids. V lost 6 bases to trimming and J lost 2 bases; unmatched junction nucleotides: 4. CDR1 and CDR2 from the germline V gene are MDHEN and SYDVKM. CDR3 sequence reads: CASSRDRVQETQYF. In DNA form, the CDR3 reads TGTGCCAGCAGCCGGGACAGGGTTCAAGAGACCCAGTACTTC.

A few counts support this clone. The chain joins TRBV2 to TRBJ1-6, with 11 bases that match TRBD1. The J segment lost 7 bases and the V segment lost 4 bases, leaving 0 bases of the junction unmatched. The CDR3 spans 14 residues. Germline V gene lookup returns CDR1 SNHLY and CDR2 FYNNEI. CDR3 region: CASSGTGGNSPLHF. The DNA of the CDR3 is TGTGCCAGCAGTGGGACAGGGGGCAATTCACCCCTCCACTTT.

V usage is TRBV30 and J usage is TRBJ2-7, with 8 bases identical to TRBD2. Germline trimming cut 0 bases from V and 3 bases from J; bases unmatched to any gene: 7. This CDR3 is 15 amino acids long. CDR1 and CDR2 (germline): GTSNPN, SVGIG (reference sequence). The CDR3: CAWSVRGGPNYEQYF. The CDR3 nucleotides are TGTGCCTGGAGTGTACGGGGGGGACCTAACTACGAGCAGTACTTC.

This clone was observed a handful of times. The V call is TRBV19, the J call TRBJ1-1; no reliable D call. The CDR3 spans 16 residues. V was clipped by 6 bases and J by 0 bases, with 17 bases between them. Germline lookup yields CDR1 LNHDA and CDR2 SQIVND (reference sequence). CDR3 in amino acids: CASRGGSGSMNTEAFF. The CDR3 DNA reads as TGTGCCAGTAGAGGCGGTTCGGGGAGCATGAACACTGAAGCTTTCTTT.

This clone was recorded a few times. V and J are TRBV25-1 and TRBJ2-7, with a tentative D call TRBD2 (7 bases). The V and J ends lost 1 base and 0 bases respectively, with 13 bases between them. The CDR3 covers 16 residues. Germline V gives CDR1 MGHDK, CDR2 SYGVNS. The CDR3 loop reads CASSEFGGRSSYEQYF. Written as DNA, the CDR3 is TGTGCCAGCAGTGAATTCGGGGGGCGCAGCTCCTACGAGCAGTACTTC.

This clone occurred a few times. This sequence joins TRBV7-2 and TRBJ1-2, with D uncertain. The germline gives CDR1 SGHTA, CDR2 FQGNSA. Trimming pared 0 bases from V and 2 bases from J, leaving 10 bases between. The CDR3 consists of 15 residues. The CDR3 loop reads CASSLASGRNYGYTF. The CDR3 region has the DNA TGTGCCAGCAGCTTAGCGTCCGGCAGGAACTATGGCTACACCTTC. Combining the CDR3 with reference TRBV7-2 and TRBJ1-2 gives the whole variable domain GAGVSQSPSNKVTEKGKDVELRCDPISGHTALYWYRQSLGQGLEFLIYFQGNSAPDKSGLPSDRFSAERTGGSVSTLTIQRTQQEDSAVYLCASSLASGRNYGYTFGSGTRLTVV.

This clone has just a few counts. The chain has TRBV19 and TRBJ2-1; 8 bases are shared with TRBD2. The CDR3 contains 14 residues. Germline CDR1 and CDR2: LNHDA and SQIVND (reference sequence). J lost 7 bases, V lost 3 bases, and 5 bases had no gene match. In DNA, the CDR3 is TGTGCCAGTAGTATTCGGGGGGGGGTTAATGAGCAGTTCTTC. Its protein is CASSIRGGVNEQFF.

CDR3 nucleotides: TGTGCCAGCAGCCTAGGACTGATGAACACTGAAGCTTTCTTT. It codes for CASSLGLMNTEAFF. The chain joins TRBV5-4 to TRBJ1-1; D remains unclear. Trimming removed 4 bases from V and 0 bases from J, with 10 bases in between. This CDR3 is built from 14 residues. CDR1 SGHNT and CDR2 YYREEE come from the germline V gene (reference sequence).

This clone was observed a few times. This chain joins TRBV11-2 and TRBJ2-1; TRBD2 is a possible D gene (6 bases). The CDR3 spans 17 residues. The germline V gene has CDR1 SGHAT and CDR2 FQNNGV. The V end lost 1 base, the J end lost 2 bases, and 15 bases lay between the germline ends. CDR3 nucleotide sequence: TGTGCCAGCAGCTTAGTCCATACTAGCAGGGCCTACAATGAGCAGTTCTTC. It specifies CASSLVHTSRAYNEQFF.

The chain couples TRBV25-1 to TRBJ1-3; possibly TRBD1 for D (5 bases). The CDR3 runs 13 residues. Germline V gene data show CDR1 as MGHDK and CDR2 as SYGVNS. With 4 bases removed from V and 4 bases from J, the gap between germline ends came to 8 bases. The DNA for the CDR3 is TGTGCCAGCAGTGCCAAGGGGGGAAACACCATATATTTT. Its translation is CASSAKGGNTIYF.

The rearrangement links TRBV7-2 to TRBJ2-3, with a weak D call TRBD1 (6 bases). This CDR3 is built from 15 residues. V lost 5 bases to trimming and J lost 0 bases, with 12 bases between them. Germline CDR1 and CDR2: SGHTA and FQGNSA. The CDR3 DNA sequence: TGTGCCAGCAGCCCCCGGACAGAGAGCACAGATACGCAGTATTTT. Its protein product is CASSPRTESTDTQYF.